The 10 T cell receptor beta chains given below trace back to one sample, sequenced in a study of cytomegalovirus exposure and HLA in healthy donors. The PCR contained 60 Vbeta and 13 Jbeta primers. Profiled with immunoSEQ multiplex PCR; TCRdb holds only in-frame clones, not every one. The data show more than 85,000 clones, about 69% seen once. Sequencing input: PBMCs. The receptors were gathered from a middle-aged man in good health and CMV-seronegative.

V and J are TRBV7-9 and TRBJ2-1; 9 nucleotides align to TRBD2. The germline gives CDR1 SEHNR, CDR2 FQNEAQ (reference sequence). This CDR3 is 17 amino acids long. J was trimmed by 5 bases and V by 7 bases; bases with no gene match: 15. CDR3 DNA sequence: TGTGCCAGCACCCCAGAATGGGCGGGAGGGCGGGACAATGAGCAGTTCTTC. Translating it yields CASTPEWAGGRDNEQFF. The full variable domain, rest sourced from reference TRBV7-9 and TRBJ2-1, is DTGVSQNPRHKITKRGQNVTFRCDPISEHNRLYWYRQTLGQGPEFLTYFQNEAQLEKSRLLSDRFSAERPKGSFSTLEIQRTEQGDSAMYLCASTPEWAGGRDNEQFFGPGTRLTVL.

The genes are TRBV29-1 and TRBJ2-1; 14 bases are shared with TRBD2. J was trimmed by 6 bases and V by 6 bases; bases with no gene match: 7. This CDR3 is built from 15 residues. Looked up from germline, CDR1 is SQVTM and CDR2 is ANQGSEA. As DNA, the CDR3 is TGCAGCGTCCCTGGACTAGCGGGAGGCACCAATGAGCAGTTCTTC. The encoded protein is CSVPGLAGGTNEQFF.

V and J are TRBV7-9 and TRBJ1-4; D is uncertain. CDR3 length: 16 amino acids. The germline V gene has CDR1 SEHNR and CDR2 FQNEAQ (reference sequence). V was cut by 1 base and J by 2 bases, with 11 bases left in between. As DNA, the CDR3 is TGTGCCAGCAGCTTAGGTCAGACAAACACTAATGAAAAACTGTTTTTT. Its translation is CASSLGQTNTNEKLFF.

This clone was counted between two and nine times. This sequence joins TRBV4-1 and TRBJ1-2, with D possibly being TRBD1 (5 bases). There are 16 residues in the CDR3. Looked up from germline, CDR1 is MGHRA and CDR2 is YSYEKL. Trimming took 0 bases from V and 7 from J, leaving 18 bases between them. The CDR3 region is CASSQESDRGVSGYTF. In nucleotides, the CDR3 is TGCGCCAGCAGCCAAGAGTCGGATCGGGGGGTGAGTGGCTACACCTTC.

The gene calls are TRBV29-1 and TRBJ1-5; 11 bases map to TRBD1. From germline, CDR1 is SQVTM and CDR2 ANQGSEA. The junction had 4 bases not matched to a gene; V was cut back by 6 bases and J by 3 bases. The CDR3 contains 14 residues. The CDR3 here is CSVGTGGPNQPQHF. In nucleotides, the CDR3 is TGCAGCGTGGGGACAGGGGGTCCCAATCAGCCCCAGCATTTT.

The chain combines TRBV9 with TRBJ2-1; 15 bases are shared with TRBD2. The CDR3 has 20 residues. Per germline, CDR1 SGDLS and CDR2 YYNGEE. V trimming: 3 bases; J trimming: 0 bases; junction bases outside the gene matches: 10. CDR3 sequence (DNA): TGTGCCAGCAGCGCCCCGGGACTAGCGGGGGGCCCGAGCTCCTACAATGAGCAGTTCTTC. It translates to CASSAPGLAGGPSSYNEQFF.

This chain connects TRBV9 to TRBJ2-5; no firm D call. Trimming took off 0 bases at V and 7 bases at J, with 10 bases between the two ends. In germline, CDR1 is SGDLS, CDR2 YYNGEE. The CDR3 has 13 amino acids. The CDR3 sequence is CASSVGGPSTQYF. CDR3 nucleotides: TGTGCCAGCAGCGTAGGTGGGCCGTCGACCCAGTACTTC.

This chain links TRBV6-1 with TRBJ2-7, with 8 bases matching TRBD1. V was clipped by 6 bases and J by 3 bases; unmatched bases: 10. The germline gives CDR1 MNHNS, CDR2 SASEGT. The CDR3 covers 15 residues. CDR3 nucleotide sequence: TGTGCCAGCAGCCTCAGGACAGGGTCTGTCTACGAGCAGTACTTC. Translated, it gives CASSLRTGSVYEQYF.

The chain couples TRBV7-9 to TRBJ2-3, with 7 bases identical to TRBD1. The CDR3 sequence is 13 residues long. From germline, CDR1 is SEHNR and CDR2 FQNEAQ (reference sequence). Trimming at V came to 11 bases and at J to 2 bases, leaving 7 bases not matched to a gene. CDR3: CAGEGAATDTQYF. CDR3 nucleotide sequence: TGTGCCGGCGAGGGGGCGGCCACAGATACGCAGTATTTT.

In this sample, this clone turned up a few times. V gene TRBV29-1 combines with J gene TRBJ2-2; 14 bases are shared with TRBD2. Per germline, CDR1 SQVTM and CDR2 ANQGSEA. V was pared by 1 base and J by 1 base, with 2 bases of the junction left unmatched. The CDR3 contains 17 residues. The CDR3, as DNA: TGCAGCGTTGAAGCGACTAGCGGGAGGGTGAACACCGGGGAGCTGTTTTTT. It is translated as CSVEATSGRVNTGELFF.